The 20 T cell receptor beta chains listed next were all sequenced from one sample in a study of T cells in Graves' hyperthyroidism and ophthalmopathy. Amplification targeted TCR beta CDR3 regions from RNA transcripts. First-round RT-PCR with HTBI primers amplified the TCR CDR3 region. One entry per CDR3 protein results from TCRdb running MiXCR on the multiplex PCR reads. This sample has 300,000 to 450,000 distinct CDR3 sequences, with roughly 25% found just once. Sequencing was carried out using blood. These receptors all stem from a man aged 50 to 59 with Graves' hyperthyroidism.

The V gene is TRBV7-2, the J gene TRBJ2-7; D not resolved. V was shortened by 5 bases and J by 5 bases, with 7 bases between the two germline ends. The CDR3 is 11 amino acids. Germline assignment: CDR1 SGHTA and CDR2 FQGNSA. In DNA, the CDR3 is TGTGCCAGCAGCCCCAGTAACGAGCAGTACTTC. Translating gives CASSPSNEQYF.

Only a few counts were recorded for this clonotype. The rearrangement uses TRBV15 and TRBJ2-3; 9 bases fit TRBD2. This CDR3 has 16 amino acids. After removal of 1 base from V and 7 bases from J, the junction contained 9 bases not matched to a gene. Per germline, CDR1 LNHNV and CDR2 YYDKDF (reference sequence). CDR3 region: CATSRGSSGTRNTQYF. CDR3 nucleotides: TGTGCCACCAGCAGAGGATCTAGCGGGACGAGGAATACGCAGTATTTT.

This clonotype turned up a few times. This sequence joins TRBV9 and TRBJ2-7, with D perhaps TRBD2 (6 bases). CDR3 length: 15 amino acids. Trimming removed 0 bases at V and 3 bases at J, with 13 bases between. The germline V gene has CDR1 SGDLS and CDR2 YYNGEE. The CDR3 DNA sequence: TGTGCCAGCAGCGTAGGGCGGGATCAGGGCTACGAGCAGTACTTC. Protein: CASSVGRDQGYEQYF.

Ten or more counts support this clonotype. The CDR3 sequence is CASSVPTGVKAEAFF. CDR3 DNA: TGTGCCAGCAGCGTTCCCACTGGGGTAAAGGCTGAAGCTTTCTTT. The chain employs TRBV7-9 and TRBJ1-1; D is uncertain. This CDR3 comprises 15 residues. Germline V gives CDR1 SEHNR, CDR2 FQNEAQ (reference sequence). V shed 5 bases and J shed 6 bases, with 19 bases lying between them.

This clonotype was seen ten or more times. This chain connects TRBV3-1 to TRBJ1-1; D is perhaps TRBD1 (5 bases). This CDR3 has 14 amino acids. Germline V gene lookup returns CDR1 LGHDT and CDR2 YNNKEL (reference sequence). Trimming shortened V by 1 base and J by 4 bases, and 10 bases separated the two germline ends. The CDR3 DNA reads as TGTGCCAGCAGCCAAGCGGGGGGGGGCACTGAAGCTTTCTTT. Translated, it gives CASSQAGGGTEAFF.

This clonotype was seen more than once but under ten times. The chain joins TRBV6-1 to TRBJ1-1; perhaps TRBD1 as D (5 bases). Trimming pared 4 bases from V and 3 bases from J, leaving 9 bases between. CDR1 is MNHNS and CDR2 is SASEGT in the germline V gene. CDR3 size: 13 residues. The CDR3 region is CASSVRGDTEAFF. The CDR3 DNA reads TGTGCCAGCAGTGTTCGAGGGGACACTGAAGCTTTCTTT.

Note on this clonotype: This could be a read error, since a much larger clone is one nucleotide away. V gene TRBV11-2 combines with J gene TRBJ2-7, with D unresolved. CDR3 size: 13 residues. Germline V gene sequence: CDR1 SGHAT, CDR2 FQNNGV. The CDR3 sequence is CASSLAVPYKQYF. The CDR3 region has the DNA TGTGCCAGCAGCTTGGCAGTACCCTACAAGCAGTACTTC.

The chain is built from TRBV30 and TRBJ2-3; TRBD2 might be the D (6 bases). The V end lost 1 base, the J end lost 1 base, and 9 bases lay between the germline ends. This CDR3 has 14 amino acids. CDR1 is GTSNPN and CDR2 is SVGIG in the germline V gene (reference sequence). For the CDR3, the DNA is TGTGCCTGGAGTGGCGCTAGCGGCACAGATACGCAGTATTTT. Its protein is CAWSGASGTDTQYF.

The rearrangement uses TRBV6-1 and TRBJ1-2, with TRBD1 as a possible D gene (6 bases). Germline CDR1 is MNHNS and CDR2 is SASEGT. The CDR3 totals 13 residues. The V gene lost 6 bases and the J gene lost 4 bases, with 12 bases spanning the gap. CDR3 DNA sequence: TGTGCCAGCAGGGGGGACATCTCCTATGGCTACACCTTC. It encodes CASRGDISYGYTF.

This clonotype was seen many times. For the CDR3, the DNA is TGTGCCAGCAGCTTAGGGGCGATCTCCTACAATGAGCAGTTCTTC. Its protein product is CASSLGAISYNEQFF. This sequence joins TRBV11-2 and TRBJ2-1; D is ambiguous. The germline gives CDR1 SGHAT, CDR2 FQNNGV. Trimming cost V 1 base and J 0 bases, with 7 bases left between them. The CDR3 consists of 15 residues.

This clonotype appeared many times. This chain uses TRBV19 with TRBJ1-1; D possibly corresponds to TRBD1 (6 bases). Germline CDR1 and CDR2: LNHDA and SQIVND (reference sequence). This CDR3 has 13 residues. With 7 bases removed from V and 4 bases from J, the gap between germline ends came to 13 bases. Here the CDR3 DNA reads TGTGCCAGTACCCAAAAGGGGGGCACTGAAGCTTTCTTT. This gives the protein CASTQKGGTEAFF.

This clonotype has only one observation. V is TRBV19 and J is TRBJ2-2, with D perhaps TRBD1 (6 bases). Trimming cost V 6 bases and J 5 bases, with 13 bases left between them. The CDR3 is 14 residues long. CDR1 is LNHDA and CDR2 is SQIVND in the germline V gene (reference sequence). In DNA, the CDR3 is TGTGCCAGTAGGGGGACACCAACGACCGGGGAGCTGTTTTTT. Its protein is CASRGTPTTGELFF.

This clonotype was picked up a small number of times. The chain has TRBV10-3 and TRBJ2-3, with D tentatively TRBD2 (7 bases). The germline gives CDR1 ENHRY, CDR2 SYGVKD. CDR3 length: 13 amino acids. Trimming stripped 7 bases from V and 5 bases from J, with 13 bases between. DNA of the CDR3: TGTGCCATCACGGGGGGCATTGAAGATACGCAGTATTTT. This codes for CAITGGIEDTQYF.

About this clonotype itself: This could be a read error, since a much larger clone is one nucleotide away. The chain uses TRBV3-1 and TRBJ1-1, with D hard to call. CDR1 and CDR2 (germline): LGHDT, YNNKEL (reference sequence). This CDR3 comprises 14 residues. CDR3 in DNA: TGTGCCAGCAGCCCCGCGTTACAGAACACTGAAGGTTTCTTT. Translated, it gives CASSPALQNTEGFF.

This clonotype was recorded a few times. The J gene is TRBJ2-6, the V gene TRBV9, with a weak D call TRBD1 (5 bases). Germline V lookup: CDR1 SGDLS, CDR2 YYNGEE. This CDR3 has 16 residues. Trimming took off 0 bases at V and 2 bases at J, with 9 bases between the two ends. As DNA, the CDR3 is TGTGCCAGCAGCGTAGATGCAGGGACTGGGGCCAACGTCCTGACTTTC. Translated, it gives CASSVDAGTGANVLTF.

The rearrangement links TRBV12-3 or TRBV12-4 to TRBJ2-3, with 9 bases aligning to TRBD1. V was clipped by 3 bases and J by 6 bases; unmatched bases: 7. The CDR3 consists of 15 residues. The CDR3 DNA reads TGTGCCAGCAGTTTCCCGGGACAGGGAGGGGATACGCAGTATTTT. Its protein is CASSFPGQGGDTQYF.

This clonotype was found a few times. The V gene is TRBV29-1, the J gene TRBJ2-1; D is ambiguous. V lost 4 bases to trimming and J lost 0 bases, with 7 bases between them. CDR3 length equals 13 residues. CDR1 is SQVTM, CDR2 ANQGSEA, per germline. The CDR3 protein is CSVALTSYNEQFF. The CDR3 region has the DNA TGCAGCGTTGCTCTCACCTCCTACAATGAGCAGTTCTTC.

In its sample, this clonotype was seen a few times. The CDR3 sequence: CATSDSGTGKETQYF. In DNA form, the CDR3 reads TGTGCCACCAGTGATTCCGGGACAGGGAAAGAGACCCAGTACTTC. The rearrangement links TRBV24-1 to TRBJ2-5; 9 nucleotides align to TRBD1. Germline CDR1 KGHDR, CDR2 SFDVKD. The CDR3 has 15 amino acids. The V gene end was trimmed by 2 bases and the J gene end by 3 bases; junction bases not matched to a gene: 3.

This clonotype was picked up a small number of times. The chain carries TRBV20-1 and TRBJ2-7, with 8 bases matching TRBD2. Germline-derived CDR1 and CDR2 are DFQATT and SNEGSKA (reference sequence). V lost 5 bases and J lost 7; bases outside the gene matches: 16. CDR3 size: 15 residues. The CDR3 reads CSAYLTAGAVGEQYF. Written as DNA, the CDR3 is TGCAGTGCTTATCTCACAGCGGGAGCGGTCGGGGAGCAGTACTTC.

J is TRBJ2-1 and V is TRBV12-3 or TRBV12-4; a possible D gene is TRBD2 (6 bases). The CDR3 consists of 13 residues. V lost 11 bases and J 6 bases, leaving 17 bases between the germline ends. The CDR3 DNA is TGTGCCTCCGGGACTCTAGCACGCAATGAGCAGTTCTTC. Its translation: CASGTLARNEQFF.